This T cell receptor beta chain was captured in a study of response to subunit inactivated influenza vaccine. Study findings and constraints: The authors suggested that few new T cells are recruited per seasonal influenza vaccination.

TCRdb re-analysed the RT-PCR reads in MiXCR, keeping a single row per CDR3 protein. The sample carries 430,000 or so distinct CDR3 sequences, approximately 9.9% recorded once. Concerning this clonotype: What it binds is unknown.

The CDR3 length is 15 residues. The germline gives CDR1 SNHLY, CDR2 FYNNEI. V shed 2 bases, J shed 1 base, and the junction held 3 bases outside the gene matches. The material was PBMCs from blood, obtained roughly 47 days after vaccination. The genes are TRBV2 and TRBJ2-5; 8 bases line up with TRBD2. The sequence derives from a man aged 50 to 60 who received an inactivated influenza vaccine. CDR3 nucleotides: TGTGCCAGCAGTGAATTAGCGGGGTCCCAAGAGACCCAGTACTTC. Protein product: CASSELAGSQETQYF. The full variable domain, rest sourced from reference TRBV2 and TRBJ2-5, is EPEVTQTPSHQVTQMGQEVILRCVPISNHLYFYWYRQILGQKVEFLVSFYNNEISEKSEIFDDQFSVERPDGSNFTLKIRSTKLEDSAMYFCASSELAGSQETQYFGPGTRLLVL.